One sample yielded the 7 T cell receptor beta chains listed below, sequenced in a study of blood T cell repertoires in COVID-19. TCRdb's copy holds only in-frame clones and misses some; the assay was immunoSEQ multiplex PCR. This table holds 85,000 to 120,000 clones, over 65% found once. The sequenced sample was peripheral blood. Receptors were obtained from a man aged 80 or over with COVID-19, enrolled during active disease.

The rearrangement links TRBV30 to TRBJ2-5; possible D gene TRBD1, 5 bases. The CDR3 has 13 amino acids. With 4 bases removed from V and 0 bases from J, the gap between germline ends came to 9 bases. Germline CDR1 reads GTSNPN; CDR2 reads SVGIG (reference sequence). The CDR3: CAWNGADQETQYF. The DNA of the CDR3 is TGTGCCTGGAATGGGGCAGACCAAGAGACCCAGTACTTC.

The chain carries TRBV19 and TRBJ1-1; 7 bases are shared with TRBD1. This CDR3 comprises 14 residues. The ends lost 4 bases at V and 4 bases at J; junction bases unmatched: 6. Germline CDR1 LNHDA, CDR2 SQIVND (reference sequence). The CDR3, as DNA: TGTGCCAGTAGTACGACAGGGTGGGCCACTGAAGCTTTCTTT. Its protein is CASSTTGWATEAFF. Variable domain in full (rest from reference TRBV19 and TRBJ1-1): DGGITQSPKYLFRKEGQNVTLSCEQNLNHDAMYWYRQDPGQGLRLIYYSQIVNDFQKGDIAEGYSVSREKKESFPLTVTSAQKNPTAFYLCASSTTGWATEAFFGQGTRLTVV.

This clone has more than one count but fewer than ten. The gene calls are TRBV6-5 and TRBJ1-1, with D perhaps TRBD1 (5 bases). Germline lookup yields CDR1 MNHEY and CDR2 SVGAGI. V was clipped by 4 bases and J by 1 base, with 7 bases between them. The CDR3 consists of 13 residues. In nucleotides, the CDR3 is TGTGCCAGCAGTTTTAGGGGGAACACTGAAGCTTTCTTT. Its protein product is CASSFRGNTEAFF.

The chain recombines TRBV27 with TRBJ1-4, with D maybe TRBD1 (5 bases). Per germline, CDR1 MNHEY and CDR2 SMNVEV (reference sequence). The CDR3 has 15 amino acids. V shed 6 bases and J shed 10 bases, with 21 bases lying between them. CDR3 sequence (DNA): TGTGCCAGCAGCCCTAACCTGGGAGTCGGGGGAAAACTGTTTTTT. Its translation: CASSPNLGVGGKLFF.

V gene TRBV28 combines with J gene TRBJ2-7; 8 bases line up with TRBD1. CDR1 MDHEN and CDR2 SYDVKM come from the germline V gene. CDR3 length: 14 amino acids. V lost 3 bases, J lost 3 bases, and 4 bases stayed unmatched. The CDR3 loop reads CASSFETGVYEQYF. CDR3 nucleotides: TGTGCCAGCAGTTTCGAGACAGGGGTCTACGAGCAGTACTTC.

This CDR3 reads CASRISGANTGELFF. DNA of the CDR3: TGTGCCAGCAGGATCAGCGGAGCGAACACCGGGGAGCTGTTTTTT. The chain uses TRBV11-2 and TRBJ2-2, with TRBD2 as a possible D gene (5 bases). The ends were cut back, 6 bases at V and 0 bases at J, with 11 bases in the middle. The CDR3 totals 15 residues. Per the germline V gene, CDR1 is SGHAT and CDR2 is FQNNGV.

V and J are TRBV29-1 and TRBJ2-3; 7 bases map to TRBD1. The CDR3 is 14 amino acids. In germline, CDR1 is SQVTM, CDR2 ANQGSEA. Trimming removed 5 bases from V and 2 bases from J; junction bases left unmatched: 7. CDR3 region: CSVRTGNPTDTQYF. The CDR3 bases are TGCAGCGTTAGGACAGGCAACCCCACAGATACGCAGTATTTT.